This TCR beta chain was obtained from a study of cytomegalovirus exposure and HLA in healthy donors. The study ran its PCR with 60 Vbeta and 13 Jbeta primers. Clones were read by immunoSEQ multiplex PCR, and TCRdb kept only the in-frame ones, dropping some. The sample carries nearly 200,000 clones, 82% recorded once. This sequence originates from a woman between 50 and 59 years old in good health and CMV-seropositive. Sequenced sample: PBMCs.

CDR3 nucleotide sequence: TGTGCCAGCAGCCTTGCAGGTCCGACGGTAAATGAGCAGTTCTTC. It yields the protein CASSLAGPTVNEQFF. This chain links TRBV7-8 with TRBJ2-7; no clear D. Matching the DNA end better, TRBJ2-1 makes the J call doubtful. The CDR3 covers 15 residues. From germline, CDR1 is SGHVS and CDR2 FQNEAQ.